The 10 T cell receptor beta chains below all came from one sample that was sequenced in a study of blood T cell repertoires in COVID-19 (dated by TCRdb to the early 2020s). Libraries were prepared through the immunoSEQ multiplex PCR assay. In TCRdb, the immuneACCESS table is reduced to in-frame sequences with V and J assigned. These tables do not hold every clone; where another copy was compared, an unresolved V gene accounts for under half, and the others remain unexplained. This sample lists about 190,000 clones; roughly 84% were detected once. Clones ranked in the top ten supply under 4% of the sample. Material: PBMCs or T cells enriched from blood (not recorded which). The receptors originated from a woman in her twenties or thirties who had recovered from COVID-19.

This rearrangement joins TRBV14 to TRBJ2-1; 10 bases map to TRBD2. Per germline, CDR1 SGHDN and CDR2 FVKESK. J lost 9 bases, V lost 6 bases, and 5 bases had no gene match. The CDR3 contains 13 residues. CDR3 residues: CASRASGGGEQFF. CDR3 nucleotide sequence: TGTGCCAGCAGAGCTAGCGGGGGAGGTGAGCAGTTCTTC.

The rearrangement joins TRBV2 to TRBJ2-4; TRBD1 agrees at 8 bases. The V gene's germline CDR1 is SNHLY and CDR2 FYNNEI. The V and J ends lost 6 bases and 1 base, in that order; junction bases with no gene match: 2. This CDR3 is built from 14 residues. CDR3 region: CASRPGGAKNIQYF. CDR3 coding DNA: TGTGCCAGCAGGCCAGGGGGCGCCAAAAACATTCAGTACTTC.

J is TRBJ1-6 and V is TRBV9; 7 positions match TRBD1. The CDR3 sequence is 14 residues long. V lost 5 bases, J lost 5 bases, and 4 bases stayed unmatched. Germline CDR1 reads SGDLS; CDR2 reads YYNGEE. For the CDR3, the DNA is TGTGCCAGCAGTGTCGGGACAGATAATTCACCCCTCCACTTT. Translated: CASSVGTDNSPLHF.

This chain connects TRBV28 to TRBJ2-7, with 8 bases identical to TRBD1. From germline, CDR1 is MDHEN and CDR2 SYDVKM. After removal of 4 bases from V and 6 bases from J, the junction contained 14 bases not matched to a gene. The CDR3 sequence is 16 residues long. Here the CDR3 reads CASSSLRTGFLIEQYF. The DNA of the CDR3 is TGTGCCAGCAGTTCCCTTAGGACAGGGTTTTTGATCGAGCAGTACTTC.

The chain joins TRBV11-2 to TRBJ1-4, with D perhaps matching TRBD1 (6 bases). Per germline, CDR1 SGHAT and CDR2 FQNNGV. V lost 1 base and J 1 base, leaving 13 bases between the germline ends. The CDR3 runs 17 residues. CDR3 loop: CASSLVPGVGTNEKLFF. DNA for the CDR3: TGTGCCAGCAGCTTAGTCCCAGGGGTCGGAACTAATGAAAAACTGTTTTTT. Full variable domain (missing parts from reference TRBV11-2 and TRBJ1-4): EAGVAQSPRYKIIEKRQSVAFWCNPISGHATLYWYQQILGQGPKLLIQFQNNGVVDDSQLPKDRFSAERLKGVDSTLKIQPAKLEDSAVYLCASSLVPGVGTNEKLFFGSGTQLSVL.

This chain connects TRBV6-5 to TRBJ1-1; possibly TRBD1 for D (6 bases). Germline loops: CDR1 MNHEY, CDR2 SVGAGI. Trimming shortened V by 7 bases and J by 2 bases, and 14 bases separated the two germline ends. The CDR3 length is 14 residues. The DNA of the CDR3 is TGTGCCAGCACCCGAGGGGGGGGTAACACTGAAGCTTTCTTT. This translates into CASTRGGGNTEAFF.

The V and J genes are TRBV9 and TRBJ2-1, with a possible D match to TRBD2 (6 bases). This CDR3 spans 15 amino acids. Germline CDR1 reads SGDLS; CDR2 reads YYNGEE. Trimming took off 4 bases at V and 7 bases at J, with 18 bases between the two ends. CDR3 sequence reads: CASSPRSLATNEQFF. The CDR3 DNA follows: TGTGCCAGCAGCCCTCGCTCACTAGCTACGAATGAGCAGTTCTTC.

The chain joins TRBV2 to TRBJ2-3; TRBD2 matches 13 bases. CDR1 is SNHLY and CDR2 is FYNNEI in the germline V gene. The CDR3 covers 18 residues. V was clipped by 6 bases and J by 1 base; unmatched bases: 10. CDR3 DNA sequence: TGTGCCAGCAGACCCCCGGGACTAGCGGGGACCCGCACAGATACGCAGTATTTT. Translation gives CASRPPGLAGTRTDTQYF.

The V and J genes are TRBV9 and TRBJ1-2; D gene ambiguous. The CDR3 sequence is 12 residues long. V lost 4 bases to trimming and J lost 7 bases, with 11 bases between them. The germline V gene encodes CDR1 SGDLS and CDR2 YYNGEE. The CDR3 nucleotides read TGTGCCAGCAGCACTACCCCGGCTGGCTACACCTTC. Protein product: CASSTTPAGYTF.

This chain connects TRBV7-8 to TRBJ1-5; 9 nucleotides match TRBD1. V gave up 4 bases and J gave up 0 bases; unmatched junction bases: 7. The germline V gene has CDR1 SGHVS and CDR2 FQNEAQ. The CDR3 spans 17 residues. The CDR3 DNA is TGTGCCAGCAGCTCCGGGACAGGGAGTTATAGCAATCAGCCCCAGCATTTT. It yields the protein CASSSGTGSYSNQPQHF. The full variable domain, rest sourced from reference TRBV7-8 and TRBJ1-5, is GAGVSQSPRYKVAKRGQDVALRCDPISGHVSLFWYQQALGQGPEFLTYFQNEAQLDKSGLPSDRFFAERPEGSVSTLKIQRTQQEDSAVYLCASSSGTGSYSNQPQHFGDGTRLSIL.